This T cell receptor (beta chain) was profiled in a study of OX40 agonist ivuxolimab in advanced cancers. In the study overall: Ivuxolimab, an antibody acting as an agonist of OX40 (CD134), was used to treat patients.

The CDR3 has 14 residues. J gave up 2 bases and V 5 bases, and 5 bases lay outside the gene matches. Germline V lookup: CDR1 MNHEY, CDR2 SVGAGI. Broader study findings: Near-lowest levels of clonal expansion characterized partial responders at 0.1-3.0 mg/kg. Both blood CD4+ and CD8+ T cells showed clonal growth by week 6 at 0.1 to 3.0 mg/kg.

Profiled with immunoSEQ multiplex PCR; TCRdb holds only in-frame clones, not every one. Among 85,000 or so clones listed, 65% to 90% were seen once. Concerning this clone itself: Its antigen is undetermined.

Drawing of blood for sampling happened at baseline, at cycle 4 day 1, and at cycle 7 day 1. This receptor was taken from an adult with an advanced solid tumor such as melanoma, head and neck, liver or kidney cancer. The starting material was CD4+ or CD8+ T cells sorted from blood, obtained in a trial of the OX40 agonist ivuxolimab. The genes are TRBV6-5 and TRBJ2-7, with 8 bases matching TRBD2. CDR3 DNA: TGTGCCAGCAGTCGGGGGCGGGGGGCCTACGAGCAGTACTTC. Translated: CASSRGRGAYEQYF.